Listed here is a single T cell receptor beta chain. Its antigen is not identified. Using immunoSEQ multiplex PCR, the repertoire was profiled, and TCRdb retains in-frame clones only, with some absent. The sample carries 55,000 to 75,000 clones, 90% to 96% recorded once. This entry comes from a study of cytomegalovirus exposure and HLA in healthy donors. Study background: The same platform was used for the 110 or so validation repertoires and the 600 to 700 first-cohort repertoires, a later analysis reported. Findings of the study overall: A list of 164 TCR beta chains associated with cytomegalovirus was given.

Germline-derived CDR1 and CDR2 are MDHEN and SYDVKM. The CDR3 loop spans 15 amino acids. V shed 5 bases, J shed 4 bases, and the junction held 9 bases outside the gene matches. The sequenced material came from PBMCs. This receptor was taken from a woman under 30 in good health and CMV-seronegative. The rearrangement joins TRBV28 to TRBJ2-7, with 9 positions matching TRBD1. The CDR3 coding sequence is TGTGCCAGCAGTCCACCGGACAGGGGTGGATACGAGCAGTACTTC. Its protein is CASSPPDRGGYEQYF.